This T cell receptor beta chain is from a study of technical replicates of blood from several donors. This clone was picked up one time. Repertoires were generated with immunoSEQ multiplex PCR, while TCRdb's copy carries only in-frame clones and drops some. The sample has 77,000 or so clones, roughly 92% seen once. The CDR3 has 14 residues. J lost 7 bases, V lost 6 bases, and 5 bases had no gene match. Per the germline V gene, CDR1 is LNHDA and CDR2 is SQIVND (reference sequence). The chain joins TRBV19 to TRBJ1-5, with TRBD1 identical over 11 bases. The sequence was obtained from a human donor in good health. The sequencing sample was made of T cells isolated from PBMCs. CDR3 nucleotides: TGTGCCAGTAGCGGGACAGGGGGTGAGCAGCCCCAGCATTTT. This gives the protein CASSGTGGEQPQHF.